A single sample gave rise to the 8 T cell receptor beta chains below, sequenced in a study of blood T cell repertoires in COVID-19. Some clones are missing from TCRdb's copy, which holds only in-frame ones; the method was immunoSEQ multiplex PCR. The sample lists some 320,000 clones, roughly 91% occurring once. The specimen was peripheral blood. These receptors originate from a woman aged 30 to 39 with COVID-19, enrolled during active disease.

This chain connects TRBV28 to TRBJ2-7; D may be TRBD1 (5 bases). Germline-derived CDR1 and CDR2 are MDHEN and SYDVKM. V shed 6 bases and J shed 4 bases, with 22 bases lying between them. CDR3 length equals 16 residues. The CDR3: CASRVELGQVNYEQYF. CDR3 in DNA: TGTGCCAGCAGGGTGGAACTGGGGCAGGTCAATTACGAGCAGTACTTC. Full variable domain (missing parts from reference TRBV28 and TRBJ2-7): DVKVTQSSRYLVKRTGEKVFLECVQDMDHENMFWYRQDPGLGLRLIYFSYDVKMKEKGDIPEGYSVSREKKERFSLILESASTNQTSMYLCASRVELGQVNYEQYFGPGTRLTVT.

This chain links TRBV14 with TRBJ1-6, with D perhaps TRBD1 (6 bases). With 4 bases removed from V and 4 bases from J, the gap between germline ends came to 11 bases. The CDR3 runs to 15 residues. CDR1 and CDR2 from the germline V gene are SGHDN and FVKESK. The chain's CDR3 is CASSRGQPYNSPLHF. DNA of the CDR3: TGTGCCAGCAGCCGTGGACAGCCATATAATTCACCCCTCCACTTT.

The chain is built from TRBV3-1 (or the pseudogene TRBV3-2) and TRBJ2-7, with D perhaps TRBD1 (6 bases). CDR3 length equals 12 residues. From germline, CDR1 is LGHDT and CDR2 YNNKEL (reference sequence). With 2 bases removed from V and 7 bases from J, the gap between germline ends came to 9 bases. The chain's CDR3 is CASSQQGWEQYF. In nucleotides, the CDR3 is TGTGCCAGCAGCCAACAGGGGTGGGAGCAGTACTTC.

The chain links TRBV6-4 to TRBJ2-5, with D maybe TRBD1 (7 bases). CDR3 length: 15 residues. The germline V gene encodes CDR1 MRHNA and CDR2 SNTAGT. Trimming stripped 5 bases from V and 4 bases from J, with 17 bases between. As DNA, the CDR3 is TGTGCCAGCAGTAGGAGTGCGGGGACAGTAGAGACCCAGTACTTC. Protein product: CASSRSAGTVETQYF.

The chain combines TRBV28 with TRBJ2-7; 7 bases are a match to TRBD2. The CDR3 totals 16 residues. Germline CDR1 reads MDHEN; CDR2 reads SYDVKM. J lost 2 bases, V lost 10 bases, and 17 bases had no gene match. For the CDR3, the DNA is TGTGCCAACCGAAAGGGTGCCGGGACTACTCCCTACGAGCAGTACTTC. Amino acid sequence: CANRKGAGTTPYEQYF.

This clone appeared once. The chain links TRBV28 to TRBJ1-3; D is perhaps TRBD1 (6 bases). The germline gives CDR1 MDHEN, CDR2 SYDVKM. The V gene lost 2 bases and the J gene lost 2 bases, with 10 bases spanning the gap. The CDR3 is made up of 15 amino acids. The CDR3 nucleotides read TGTGCCAGCAGTTTAGGTGGGGGCCCTGGAAACACCATATATTTT. Its protein is CASSLGGGPGNTIYF.

The chain employs TRBV25-1 and TRBJ1-5; TRBD1 matches 9 bases. Germline V gives CDR1 MGHDK, CDR2 SYGVNS. CDR3 length: 16 amino acids. The J segment lost 6 bases and the V segment lost 5 bases, leaving 11 bases of the junction unmatched. Written as DNA, the CDR3 is TGTGCCAGCAGTTTGGGCGGGACAGGGATATCTCAGCCCCAGCATTTT. Translating gives CASSLGGTGISQPQHF.

The rearrangement links TRBV27 to TRBJ1-1; perhaps TRBD1 as D (5 bases). CDR1 is MNHEY and CDR2 is SMNVEV in the germline V gene (reference sequence). This CDR3 region has 13 residues. Between the trimmed V and J ends, which lost 5 bases and 4 bases, there was a span of 11 bases. The CDR3 DNA is TGTGCCAGCAGTGCAGGGTGGGGCACTGAAGCTTTCTTT. This encodes CASSAGWGTEAFF.